The 7 T cell receptor beta chains listed next were all sequenced from one sample in a study of cytomegalovirus exposure and HLA in healthy donors. Clones were sequenced by immunoSEQ multiplex PCR, and TCRdb holds only the in-frame ones, with some missing. The sample has around 86,000 clones; approximately 95% are singletons. The sample comprised PBMCs. The source of these receptors is a woman aged 25-40 years in good health and CMV-seropositive.

V is TRBV7-9 and J is TRBJ1-2, with 7 bases that match TRBD1. Germline V lookup: CDR1 SEHNR, CDR2 FQNEAQ (reference sequence). With V trimmed by 0 bases and J by 8 bases, 3 bases remained unmatched. The CDR3 consists of 13 residues. The CDR3 coding sequence is TGTGCCAGCAGCTTAGCCGACAGGGCCGGCTACACCTTC. Protein sequence: CASSLADRAGYTF.

This chain links TRBV7-9 with TRBJ2-3, with D unresolved. This CDR3 region has 15 residues. Trimming removed 0 bases at V and 3 bases at J, with 10 bases between. The V gene's germline CDR1 is SEHNR and CDR2 FQNEAQ (reference sequence). CDR3 residues: CASSLAAGTTDTQYF. In DNA, the CDR3 is TGTGCCAGCAGCTTAGCTGCAGGTACGACAGATACGCAGTATTTT. The variable domain in full, with the rest retrieved from reference TRBV7-9 and TRBJ2-3, is DTGVSQNPRHKITKRGQNVTFRCDPISEHNRLYWYRQTLGQGPEFLTYFQNEAQLEKSRLLSDRFSAERPKGSFSTLEIQRTEQGDSAMYLCASSLAAGTTDTQYFGPGTRLTVL.

The rearrangement links TRBV27 to TRBJ2-7; TRBD2 matches 11 bases. The ends lost 6 bases at V and 0 bases at J; junction bases unmatched: 7. The CDR3 runs to 16 residues. Germline V gene lookup returns CDR1 MNHEY and CDR2 SMNVEV (reference sequence). CDR3 protein: CASSTGTSGLSYEQYF. CDR3 DNA sequence: TGTGCCAGCAGCACCGGGACTAGCGGTCTCTCCTACGAGCAGTACTTC.

J is TRBJ2-1 and V is TRBV7-2, with 8 positions matching TRBD1. This CDR3 has 15 residues. CDR1 SGHTA and CDR2 FQGNSA come from the germline V gene. The J segment lost 8 bases and the V segment lost 6 bases, leaving 12 bases of the junction unmatched. Here the CDR3 reads CASSQRTGSWDEQFF. The CDR3 DNA reads as TGTGCCAGCAGTCAAAGGACAGGGTCCTGGGATGAGCAGTTCTTC.

The gene calls are TRBV30 and TRBJ1-1; tentatively, D is TRBD1 (5 bases). Germline-derived CDR1 and CDR2 are GTSNPN and SVGIG (reference sequence). The V end was cut by 1 base, the J end by 9 bases, with 12 bases between. The CDR3 has 12 amino acids. In nucleotides, the CDR3 is TGTGCCTGGAGTGCCCAGGGCTTTCAAGCTTTCTTT. Protein sequence: CAWSAQGFQAFF.

This clone was seen a few times. This chain connects TRBV9 to TRBJ2-7, with 9 nucleotides matching TRBD2. The length of the CDR3 is 16 residues. The germline V gene has CDR1 SGDLS and CDR2 YYNGEE. V was clipped by 3 bases and J by 2 bases; unmatched bases: 9. CDR3 nucleotides: TGTGCCAGCAGCGGTGTGGCGGGAGGGTCAACCTACGAGCAGTACTTC. As protein: CASSGVAGGSTYEQYF.

This chain links TRBV7-8 with TRBJ1-2; the D is unclear. CDR3 size: 12 residues. V lost 5 bases to trimming and J lost 6 bases, with 10 bases between them. The germline V gene encodes CDR1 SGHVS and CDR2 FQNEAQ. DNA for the CDR3: TGTGCCAGCAGCAACAGATGGGATGGCTACACCTTC. Amino acid sequence: CASSNRWDGYTF.